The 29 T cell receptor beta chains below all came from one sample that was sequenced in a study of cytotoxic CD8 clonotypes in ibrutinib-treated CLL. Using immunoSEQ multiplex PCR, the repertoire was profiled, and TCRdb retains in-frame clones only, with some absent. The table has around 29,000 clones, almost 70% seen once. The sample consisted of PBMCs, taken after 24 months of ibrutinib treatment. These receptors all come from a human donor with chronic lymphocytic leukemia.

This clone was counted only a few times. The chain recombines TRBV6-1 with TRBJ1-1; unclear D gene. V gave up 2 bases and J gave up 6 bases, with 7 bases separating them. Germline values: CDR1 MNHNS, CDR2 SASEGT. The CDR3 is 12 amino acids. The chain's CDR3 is CASSERLSEAFF. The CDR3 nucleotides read TGTGCCAGCAGTGAACGGCTCTCTGAAGCTTTCTTT.

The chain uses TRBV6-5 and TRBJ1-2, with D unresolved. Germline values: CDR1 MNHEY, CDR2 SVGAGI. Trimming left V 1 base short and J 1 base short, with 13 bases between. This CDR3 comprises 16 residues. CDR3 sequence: CASSYWSGVNNYGYTF. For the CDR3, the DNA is TGTGCCAGCAGTTACTGGTCAGGAGTTAATAACTATGGCTACACCTTC.

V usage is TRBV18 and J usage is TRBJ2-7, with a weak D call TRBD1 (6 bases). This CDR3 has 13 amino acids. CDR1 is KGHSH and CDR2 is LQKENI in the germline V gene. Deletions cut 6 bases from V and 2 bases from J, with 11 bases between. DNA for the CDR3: TGTGCCAGCTCGTGGGACAACACCTACGAGCAGTACTTC. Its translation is CASSWDNTYEQYF.

The CDR3 region has the DNA TGTGCCAGCAGACCTAGCCCCGGGACCCAGTCTTTCGAGCAGTACTTC. This codes for CASRPSPGTQSFEQYF. V usage is TRBV2 and J usage is TRBJ2-7; D tentatively fits TRBD1 or TRBD2 (5 bases each). The CDR3 length is 16 residues. Germline V CDR1 and CDR2: SNHLY, FYNNEI. V lost 6 bases to trimming and J lost 6 bases, with 24 bases between them. The full variable domain, rest sourced from reference TRBV2 and TRBJ2-7, is EPEVTQTPSHQVTQMGQEVILRCVPISNHLYFYWYRQILGQKVEFLVSFYNNEISEKSEIFDDQFSVERPDGSNFTLKIRSTKLEDSAMYFCASRPSPGTQSFEQYFGPGTRLTVT.

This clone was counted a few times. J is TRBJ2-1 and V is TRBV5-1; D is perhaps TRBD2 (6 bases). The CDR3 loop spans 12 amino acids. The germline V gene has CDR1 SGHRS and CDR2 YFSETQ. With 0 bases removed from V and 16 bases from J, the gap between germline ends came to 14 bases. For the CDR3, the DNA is TGCGCCAGCAGCTTGGGTACGGGGGATCCCTTCTTC. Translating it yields CASSLGTGDPFF.

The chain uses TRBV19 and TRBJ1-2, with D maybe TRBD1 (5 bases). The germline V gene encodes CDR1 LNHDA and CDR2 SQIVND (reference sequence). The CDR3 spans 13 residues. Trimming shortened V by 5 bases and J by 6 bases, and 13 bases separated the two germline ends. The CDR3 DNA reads TGTGCCAGTAGTCCCAGAGGGGTGGATGGCTACACCTTC. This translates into CASSPRGVDGYTF.

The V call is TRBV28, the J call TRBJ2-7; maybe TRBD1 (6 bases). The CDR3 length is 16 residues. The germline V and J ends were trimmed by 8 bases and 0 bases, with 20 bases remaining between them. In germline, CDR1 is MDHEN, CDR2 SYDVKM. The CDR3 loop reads CASLYSRDKSSYEQYF. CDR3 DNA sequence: TGTGCCAGCTTGTACTCCCGGGACAAGAGCTCCTACGAGCAGTACTTC.

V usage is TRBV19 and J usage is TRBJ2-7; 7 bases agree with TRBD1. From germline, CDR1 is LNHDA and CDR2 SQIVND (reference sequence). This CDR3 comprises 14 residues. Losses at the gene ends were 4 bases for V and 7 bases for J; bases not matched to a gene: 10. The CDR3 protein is CASSRTGTTKEQYF. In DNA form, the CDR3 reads TGTGCCAGTAGTAGGACAGGAACTACGAAGGAGCAGTACTTC. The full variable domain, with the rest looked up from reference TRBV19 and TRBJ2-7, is DGGITQSPKYLFRKEGQNVTLSCEQNLNHDAMYWYRQDPGQGLRLIYYSQIVNDFQKGDIAEGYSVSREKKESFPLTVTSAQKNPTAFYLCASSRTGTTKEQYFGPGTRLTVT.

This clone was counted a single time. This CDR3 is CASSLPHQDYGYTF. As DNA, the CDR3 is TGTGCCAGCAGCTTGCCACATCAGGACTATGGCTACACCTTC. The chain uses TRBV5-6 and TRBJ1-2; D remains unclear. The germline V and J ends were trimmed by 1 base and 3 bases, with 10 bases remaining between them. Germline lookup yields CDR1 SGHDT and CDR2 YYEEEE. This CDR3 is 14 amino acids long.

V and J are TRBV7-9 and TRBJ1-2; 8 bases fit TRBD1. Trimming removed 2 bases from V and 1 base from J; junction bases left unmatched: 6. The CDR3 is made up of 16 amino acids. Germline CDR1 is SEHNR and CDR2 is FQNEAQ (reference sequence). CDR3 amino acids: CASSLWGQVDNYGYTF. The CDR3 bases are TGTGCCAGCAGCTTATGGGGACAGGTCGATAACTATGGCTACACCTTC.

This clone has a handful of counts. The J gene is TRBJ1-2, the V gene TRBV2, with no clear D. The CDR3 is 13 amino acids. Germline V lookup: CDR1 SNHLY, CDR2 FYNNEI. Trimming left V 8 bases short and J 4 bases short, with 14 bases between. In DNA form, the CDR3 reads TGTGCCAGCTCCGTAGGACGACTCTATGGCTACACCTTC. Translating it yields CASSVGRLYGYTF. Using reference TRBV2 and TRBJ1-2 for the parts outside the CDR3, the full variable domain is EPEVTQTPSHQVTQMGQEVILRCVPISNHLYFYWYRQILGQKVEFLVSFYNNEISEKSEIFDDQFSVERPDGSNFTLKIRSTKLEDSAMYFCASSVGRLYGYTFGSGTRLTVV.

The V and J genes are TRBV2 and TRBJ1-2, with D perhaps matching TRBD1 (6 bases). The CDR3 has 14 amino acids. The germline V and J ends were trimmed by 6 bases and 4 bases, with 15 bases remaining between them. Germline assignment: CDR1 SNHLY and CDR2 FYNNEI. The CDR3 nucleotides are TGTGCCAGCAGGGATACAGGGATTGGCTATGGCTACACCTTC. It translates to CASRDTGIGYGYTF.

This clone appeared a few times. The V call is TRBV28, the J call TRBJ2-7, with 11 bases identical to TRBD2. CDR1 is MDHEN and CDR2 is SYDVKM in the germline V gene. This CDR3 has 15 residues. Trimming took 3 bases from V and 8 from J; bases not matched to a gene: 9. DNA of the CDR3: TGTGCCAGCAGTTTTAGGGCTAGCGGGGGGTCCAAGCAGTACTTC. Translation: CASSFRASGGSKQYF.

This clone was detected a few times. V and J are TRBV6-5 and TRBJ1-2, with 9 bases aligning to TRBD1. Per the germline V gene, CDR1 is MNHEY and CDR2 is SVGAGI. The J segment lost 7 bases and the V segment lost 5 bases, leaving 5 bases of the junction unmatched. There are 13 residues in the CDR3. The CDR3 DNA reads TGTGCCAGCAGTGGACAGGGGCTGGGTGGCTACACCTTC. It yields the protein CASSGQGLGGYTF.

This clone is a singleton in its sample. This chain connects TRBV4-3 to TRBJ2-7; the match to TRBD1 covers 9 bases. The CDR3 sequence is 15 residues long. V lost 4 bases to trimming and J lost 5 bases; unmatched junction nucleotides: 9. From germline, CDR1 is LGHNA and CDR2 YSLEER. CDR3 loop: CASSRVSGTGNEQYF. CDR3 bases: TGCGCCAGCAGCCGGGTATCCGGGACAGGGAACGAGCAGTACTTC.

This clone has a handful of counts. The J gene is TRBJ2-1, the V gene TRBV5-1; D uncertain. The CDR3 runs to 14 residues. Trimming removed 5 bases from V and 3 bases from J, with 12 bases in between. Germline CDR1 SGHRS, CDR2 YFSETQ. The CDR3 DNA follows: TGCGCCAGCAGTAGTACAACACTCTACAATGAGCAGTTCTTC. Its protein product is CASSSTTLYNEQFF.

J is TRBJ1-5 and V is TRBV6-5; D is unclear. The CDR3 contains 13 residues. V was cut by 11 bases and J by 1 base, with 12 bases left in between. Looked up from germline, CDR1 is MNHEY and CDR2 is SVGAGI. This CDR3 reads CAASQGSNQPQHF. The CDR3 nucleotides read TGTGCCGCATCACAAGGGAGCAATCAGCCCCAGCATTTT.

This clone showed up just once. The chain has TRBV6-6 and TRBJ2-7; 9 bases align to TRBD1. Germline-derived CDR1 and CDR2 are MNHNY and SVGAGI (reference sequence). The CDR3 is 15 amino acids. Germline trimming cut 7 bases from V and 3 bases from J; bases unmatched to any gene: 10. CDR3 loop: CASTLRDRVGYEQYF. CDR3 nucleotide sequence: TGTGCCAGCACCCTCCGGGACAGGGTTGGCTACGAGCAGTACTTC.

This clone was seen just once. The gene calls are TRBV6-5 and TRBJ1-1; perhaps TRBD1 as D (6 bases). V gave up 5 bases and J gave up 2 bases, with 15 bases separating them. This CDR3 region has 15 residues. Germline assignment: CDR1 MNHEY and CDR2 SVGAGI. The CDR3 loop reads CASSRGTVLNTEAFF. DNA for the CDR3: TGTGCCAGCAGTAGGGGGACCGTACTAAACACTGAAGCTTTCTTT.

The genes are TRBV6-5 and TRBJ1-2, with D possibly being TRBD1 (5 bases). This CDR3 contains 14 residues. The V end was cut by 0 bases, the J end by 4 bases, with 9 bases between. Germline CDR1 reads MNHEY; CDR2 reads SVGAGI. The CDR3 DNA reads TGTGCCAGCAGTTACTCGAACCAGGGCTATGGCTACACCTTC. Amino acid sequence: CASSYSNQGYGYTF.

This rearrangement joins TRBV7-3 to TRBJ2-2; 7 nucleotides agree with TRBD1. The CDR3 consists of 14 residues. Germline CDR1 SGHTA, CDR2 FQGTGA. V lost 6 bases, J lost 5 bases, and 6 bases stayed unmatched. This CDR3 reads CASRLGQQTGELFF. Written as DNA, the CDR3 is TGTGCCAGCAGATTGGGACAGCAGACCGGGGAGCTGTTTTTT.

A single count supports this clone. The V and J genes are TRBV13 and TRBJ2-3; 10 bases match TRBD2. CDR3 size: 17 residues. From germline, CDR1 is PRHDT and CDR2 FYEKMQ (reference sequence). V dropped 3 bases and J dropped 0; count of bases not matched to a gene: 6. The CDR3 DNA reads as TGTGCCAGCAGCTTCAAAGCGGGGGGGACTAGCACAGATACGCAGTATTTT. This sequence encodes CASSFKAGGTSTDTQYF.

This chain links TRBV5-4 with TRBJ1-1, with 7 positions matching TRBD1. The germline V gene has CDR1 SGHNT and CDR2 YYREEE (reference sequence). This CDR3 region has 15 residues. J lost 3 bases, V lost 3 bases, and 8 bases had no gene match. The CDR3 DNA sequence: TGTGCCAGCAGCTCTACCTGGACAGGCGACACTGAAGCTTTCTTT. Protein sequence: CASSSTWTGDTEAFF. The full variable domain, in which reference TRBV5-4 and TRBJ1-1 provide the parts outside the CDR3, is ETGVTQSPTHLIKTRGQQVTLRCSSQSGHNTVSWYQQALGQGPQFIFQYYREEENGRGNFPPRFSGLQFPNYSSELNVNALELDDSALYLCASSSTWTGDTEAFFGQGTRLTVV.

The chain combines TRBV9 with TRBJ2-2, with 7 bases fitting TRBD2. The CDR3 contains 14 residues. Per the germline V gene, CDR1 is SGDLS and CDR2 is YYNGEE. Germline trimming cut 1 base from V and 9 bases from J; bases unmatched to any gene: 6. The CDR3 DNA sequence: TGTGCCAGCAGCGTAACTAGCGAAGGTCGGGAGCTGTTTTTT. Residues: CASSVTSEGRELFF.

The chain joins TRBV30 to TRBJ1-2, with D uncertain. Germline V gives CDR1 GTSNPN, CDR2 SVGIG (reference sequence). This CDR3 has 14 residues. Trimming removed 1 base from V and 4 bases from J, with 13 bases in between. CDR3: CAWSDSLSTYGYTF. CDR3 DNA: TGTGCCTGGAGTGACAGTCTCAGCACCTATGGCTACACCTTC.

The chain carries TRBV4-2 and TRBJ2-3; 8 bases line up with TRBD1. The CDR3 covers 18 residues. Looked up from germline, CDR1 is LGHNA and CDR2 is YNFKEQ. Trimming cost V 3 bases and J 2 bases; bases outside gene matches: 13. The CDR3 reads CASSHRKTQGAPTDTQYF. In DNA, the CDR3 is TGTGCCAGCAGCCATCGTAAAACCCAGGGGGCTCCCACAGATACGCAGTATTTT.

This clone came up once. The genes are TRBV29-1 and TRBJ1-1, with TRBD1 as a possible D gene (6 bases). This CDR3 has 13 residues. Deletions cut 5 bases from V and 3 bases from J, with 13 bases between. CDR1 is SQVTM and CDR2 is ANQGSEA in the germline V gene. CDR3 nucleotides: TGCAGCGTTCAAAAGGGGGGGGACACTGAAGCTTTCTTT. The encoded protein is CSVQKGGDTEAFF.

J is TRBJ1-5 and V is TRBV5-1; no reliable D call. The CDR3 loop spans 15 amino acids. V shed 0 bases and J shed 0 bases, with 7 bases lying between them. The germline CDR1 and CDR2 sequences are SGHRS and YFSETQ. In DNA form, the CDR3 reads TGCGCCAGCAGCTTGGGGACGGTTAGCAATCAGCCCCAGCATTTT. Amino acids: CASSLGTVSNQPQHF.

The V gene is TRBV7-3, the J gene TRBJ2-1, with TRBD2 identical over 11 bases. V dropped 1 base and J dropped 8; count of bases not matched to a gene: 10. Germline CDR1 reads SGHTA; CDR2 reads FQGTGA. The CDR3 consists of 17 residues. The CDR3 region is CASSLNPRLAGRDEQFF. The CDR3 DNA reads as TGTGCCAGCAGCTTAAACCCTCGACTAGCGGGGCGCGATGAGCAGTTCTTC.